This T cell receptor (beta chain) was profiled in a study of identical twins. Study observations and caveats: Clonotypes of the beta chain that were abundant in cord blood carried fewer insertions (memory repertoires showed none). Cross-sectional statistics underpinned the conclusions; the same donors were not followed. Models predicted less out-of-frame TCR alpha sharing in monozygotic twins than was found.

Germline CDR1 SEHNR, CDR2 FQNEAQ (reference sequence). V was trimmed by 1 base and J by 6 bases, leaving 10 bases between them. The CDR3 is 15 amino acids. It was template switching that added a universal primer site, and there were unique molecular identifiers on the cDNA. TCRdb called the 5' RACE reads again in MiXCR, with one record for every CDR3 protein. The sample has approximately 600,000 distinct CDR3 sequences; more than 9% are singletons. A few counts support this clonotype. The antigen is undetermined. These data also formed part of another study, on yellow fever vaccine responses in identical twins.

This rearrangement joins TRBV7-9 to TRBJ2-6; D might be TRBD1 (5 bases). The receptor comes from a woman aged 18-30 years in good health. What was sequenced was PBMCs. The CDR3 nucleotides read TGTGCCAGCAGCTTAGTAGGGGCGGCGGCCAACGTCCTGACTTTC. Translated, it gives CASSLVGAAANVLTF.